The 32 T cell receptor beta chains below were found in one sample sequenced in a study of blood T cell repertoires in COVID-19. The table came from immunoSEQ multiplex PCR; TCRdb's copy has only in-frame clones and leaves some out. The repertoire holds roughly 230,000 clones, with about 80% as singletons. The specimen sequenced was peripheral blood. These TCRs come from a man aged 50-60 years with active or convalescent COVID-19.

This clone was picked up one time. This sequence joins TRBV2 and TRBJ1-2, with D possibly matching TRBD1 (5 bases). Germline V CDR1 and CDR2: SNHLY, FYNNEI. V gave up 4 bases and J gave up 2 bases, with 11 bases separating them. This CDR3 spans 14 amino acids. CDR3 in DNA: TGTGCCAGCAGTGGGCCCACAGGAAACTATGGCTACACCTTC. Its protein product is CASSGPTGNYGYTF.

This chain joins TRBV2 and TRBJ1-1; 7 bases fit TRBD1. The CDR3 consists of 10 residues. The trim removed 7 bases at V and 8 bases at J, leaving 1 base unmatched. In germline, CDR1 is SNHLY, CDR2 FYNNEI. The CDR3 loop is CASIRGEAFF. The CDR3 DNA is TGTGCCAGCATCAGGGGGGAAGCTTTCTTT.

This chain links TRBV5-1 with TRBJ2-3; 8 bases map to TRBD2. The CDR3 totals 17 residues. V lost 0 bases and J lost 2; bases outside the gene matches: 8. The germline V gene encodes CDR1 SGHRS and CDR2 YFSETQ. CDR3 amino acids: CASSLEGRGAATDTQYF. The CDR3 DNA sequence: TGCGCCAGCAGCTTGGAGGGGCGGGGGGCCGCCACAGATACGCAGTATTTT.

V and J are TRBV7-3 and TRBJ2-7, with D tentatively TRBD2 (5 bases). Germline V gene sequence: CDR1 SGHTA, CDR2 FQGTGA. The CDR3 sequence is 14 residues long. Trimming shortened V by 2 bases and J by 0 bases, and 8 bases separated the two germline ends. CDR3 nucleotides: TGTGCCAGCAGCTTATCTAGCTACTCCTACGAGCAGTACTTC. Translated, it gives CASSLSSYSYEQYF.

The chain uses TRBV30 and TRBJ1-2; TRBD1 aligns across 10 bases. Trimming took 5 bases from V and 8 from J; bases not matched to a gene: 5. This CDR3 spans 12 amino acids. Germline V gives CDR1 GTSNPN, CDR2 SVGIG (reference sequence). In nucleotides, the CDR3 is TGTGCCTGGGCCGGGACAGGGGTAGGCTACACCTTC. Amino acid sequence: CAWAGTGVGYTF.

The rearrangement joins TRBV15 to TRBJ1-2, with a tentative D call TRBD1 (6 bases). Per the germline V gene, CDR1 is LNHNV and CDR2 is YYDKDF (reference sequence). The CDR3 has 15 amino acids. Trimming took 0 bases from V and 4 from J, leaving 12 bases between them. The CDR3 bases are TGTGCCACCAGCAGAGATCGAGGGGGTGGCTATGGCTACACCTTC. This sequence encodes CATSRDRGGGYGYTF.

This clone was counted between two and nine times. This rearrangement joins TRBV11-2 to TRBJ1-1; 7 bases align to TRBD1. J lost 0 bases, V lost 5 bases, and 6 bases had no gene match. The CDR3 length is 15 residues. Germline-derived CDR1 and CDR2 are SGHAT and FQNNGV. The CDR3 DNA reads TGTGCCAGCAGCCTGAGACAGGGATTGAACACTGAAGCTTTCTTT. Its protein product is CASSLRQGLNTEAFF.

The chain employs TRBV2 and TRBJ1-5, with no clear D. This CDR3 has 13 residues. Trimming removed 7 bases from V and 4 bases from J, with 11 bases in between. CDR1 and CDR2 from the germline V gene are SNHLY and FYNNEI. This CDR3 reads CASNTGENQPQHF. Written as DNA, the CDR3 is TGTGCCAGCAACACCGGGGAGAATCAGCCCCAGCATTTT.

This sequence joins TRBV11-2 and TRBJ2-3; the D is unclear. Per the germline V gene, CDR1 is SGHAT and CDR2 is FQNNGV. V was cut by 5 bases and J by 3 bases, with 15 bases left in between. The CDR3 consists of 15 residues. The CDR3 DNA is TGTGCCAGCAGCCGGCCGTCAGGTGGAACAGATACGCAGTATTTT. The encoded protein is CASSRPSGGTDTQYF.

The chain recombines TRBV28 with TRBJ2-7, with 8 nucleotides matching TRBD2. V was clipped by 6 bases and J by 5 bases; unmatched bases: 12. The CDR3 consists of 15 residues. CDR1 is MDHEN, CDR2 SYDVKM, per germline. The CDR3 region has the DNA TGTGCCAGCAGACGACCGGGACGGGGGGGCCACGAGCAGTACTTC. Translated, it gives CASRRPGRGGHEQYF. Variable domain in full (rest from reference TRBV28 and TRBJ2-7): DVKVTQSSRYLVKRTGEKVFLECVQDMDHENMFWYRQDPGLGLRLIYFSYDVKMKEKGDIPEGYSVSREKKERFSLILESASTNQTSMYLCASRRPGRGGHEQYFGPGTRLTVT.

This chain links TRBV11-2 with TRBJ2-1; D might be TRBD2 (7 bases). Germline CDR1 reads SGHAT; CDR2 reads FQNNGV. The CDR3 is 16 residues long. V was cut by 5 bases and J by 7 bases, with 21 bases left in between. The CDR3 coding sequence is TGTGCCAGCAGCCCCCCGGGGGTGGGGGGGCTAAATGAGCAGTTCTTC. Translated, it gives CASSPPGVGGLNEQFF.

The chain recombines TRBV9 with TRBJ2-7; weak D call: TRBD1 (6 bases). In germline, CDR1 is SGDLS, CDR2 YYNGEE. The CDR3 loop spans 14 amino acids. With 4 bases removed from V and 5 bases from J, the gap between germline ends came to 16 bases. The CDR3 protein is CASSPEQGWHEQYF. The CDR3 DNA reads as TGTGCCAGCAGCCCCGAGCAGGGGTGGCACGAGCAGTACTTC.

The CDR3, as DNA: TGTGCCAGCAGCCCCGAACTAGCGGGGTTACAAGAGACCCAGTACTTC. Its protein product is CASSPELAGLQETQYF. The gene calls are TRBV7-2 and TRBJ2-5; 10 nucleotides line up with TRBD2. The CDR3 is made up of 16 amino acids. V lost 5 bases and J lost 2; bases outside the gene matches: 8. Germline V CDR1 and CDR2: SGHTA, FQGNSA.

The chain joins TRBV7-9 to TRBJ2-3; 9 bases are a match to TRBD2. With V trimmed by 2 bases and J by 1 base, 4 bases remained unmatched. Per germline, CDR1 SEHNR and CDR2 FQNEAQ (reference sequence). This CDR3 is 16 amino acids long. CDR3 in DNA: TGTGCCAGCAGCTTACTGGGCGGGGGGGGCACAGATACGCAGTATTTT. Its translation is CASSLLGGGGTDTQYF.

Concerning this clone: This sample includes further DNA sequences coding for the same CDR3. The chain recombines TRBV5-1 with TRBJ1-5; TRBD1 matches 9 bases. The germline V gene encodes CDR1 SGHRS and CDR2 YFSETQ. J gave up 2 bases and V 3 bases, and 6 bases lay outside the gene matches. CDR3 length: 16 residues. The CDR3 region has the DNA TGCGCCAGCAGCTGGGGGGACAGGGAGGGCAATCAGCCCCAGCATTTT. Residues: CASSWGDREGNQPQHF.

The sample holds one count of this clone. The chain employs TRBV6-2 or TRBV6-3 and TRBJ2-1, with 8 positions matching TRBD2. This CDR3 has 15 amino acids. The germline CDR1 and CDR2 sequences are MNHEY and SVGEGT. Trimming removed 0 bases from V and 9 bases from J; junction bases left unmatched: 7. As DNA, the CDR3 is TGTGCCAGCAGTTACTCGCCGGGGGGGCGGCCTGAGCAGTTCTTC. Translating gives CASSYSPGGRPEQFF.

The chain is built from TRBV30 and TRBJ1-3; D is unclear. The CDR3 is made up of 13 amino acids. The V gene lost 7 bases and the J gene lost 0 bases, with 10 bases spanning the gap. Germline V gene data show CDR1 as GTSNPN and CDR2 as SVGIG (reference sequence). CDR3 loop: CASQQVSGNTIYF. CDR3 DNA sequence: TGTGCCTCACAACAAGTCTCTGGAAACACCATATATTTT. Supplemented by reference TRBV30 and TRBJ1-3, the full variable domain reads SQTIHQWPATLVQPVGSPLSLECTVEGTSNPNLYWYRQAAGRGLQLLFYSVGIGQISSEVPQNLSASRPQDRQFILSSKKLLLSDSGFYLCASQQVSGNTIYFGEGSWLTVV.

The chain uses TRBV30 and TRBJ2-6; D is possibly TRBD1 (5 bases). The CDR3 has 14 amino acids. Looked up from germline, CDR1 is GTSNPN and CDR2 is SVGIG (reference sequence). V lost 1 base, J lost 4 bases, and 8 bases lay in between. The CDR3 nucleotides read TGTGCCTGGAGTGGCAGGGCCGGGGCCAACGTCCTGACTTTC. The encoded protein is CAWSGRAGANVLTF.

The chain couples TRBV24-1 to TRBJ2-1, with a tentative D call TRBD1 (5 bases). The germline V and J ends were trimmed by 3 bases and 1 base, with 9 bases remaining between them. The CDR3 loop spans 15 amino acids. Germline CDR1 KGHDR, CDR2 SFDVKD. The CDR3 here is CATSDAGISYNEQFF. The CDR3 DNA sequence: TGTGCCACCAGTGATGCAGGGATATCCTACAATGAGCAGTTCTTC.

This chain links TRBV28 with TRBJ2-3, with 7 positions matching TRBD2. Trimming removed 8 bases from V and 4 bases from J; junction bases left unmatched: 9. Germline V lookup: CDR1 MDHEN, CDR2 SYDVKM. CDR3 size: 14 residues. The CDR3 DNA sequence: TGTGCCAGCCTTCCCCATGCGGGGGCAGATACGCAGTATTTT. This translates into CASLPHAGADTQYF.

The CDR3 DNA is TGCGCCAGCAGCCCATCCACAGATACGCAGTATTTT. Amino acid sequence: CASSPSTDTQYF. The chain has TRBV5-1 and TRBJ2-3; D ambiguous. This CDR3 is built from 12 residues. Trimming took off 4 bases at V and 2 bases at J, with 5 bases between the two ends. The germline gives CDR1 SGHRS, CDR2 YFSETQ.

The gene calls are TRBV28 and TRBJ1-4; 10 bases line up with TRBD1. Trimming at V came to 2 bases and at J to 9 bases, leaving 6 bases not matched to a gene. The V gene's germline CDR1 is MDHEN and CDR2 SYDVKM. The CDR3 covers 15 residues. In nucleotides, the CDR3 is TGTGCCAGCAGTTTAAGGGGGACAGGGGATAAAAAACTGTTTTTT. Its protein product is CASSLRGTGDKKLFF.

The J gene is TRBJ2-7, the V gene TRBV5-1, with 11 nucleotides matching TRBD2. The junction had 3 bases not matched to a gene; V was cut back by 4 bases and J by 0 bases. The length of the CDR3 is 15 residues. Per germline, CDR1 SGHRS and CDR2 YFSETQ. CDR3 sequence reads: CASSPSGGISYEQYF. Written as DNA, the CDR3 is TGCGCCAGCAGCCCTAGCGGGGGGATCTCCTACGAGCAGTACTTC.

The rearrangement uses TRBV5-1 and TRBJ2-7, with TRBD1 identical over 7 bases. Per germline, CDR1 SGHRS and CDR2 YFSETQ. V dropped 0 bases and J dropped 2; count of bases not matched to a gene: 5. This CDR3 region has 15 residues. Written as DNA, the CDR3 is TGCGCCAGCAGCTTGGGAGGACAGGTTACCTACGAGCAGTACTTC. Its translation: CASSLGGQVTYEQYF.

The V gene is TRBV5-1, the J gene TRBJ1-5; D is perhaps TRBD1 (6 bases). The CDR3 extends over 16 amino acids. Germline CDR1 is SGHRS and CDR2 is YFSETQ. V gave up 4 bases and J gave up 0 bases, with 14 bases separating them. DNA of the CDR3: TGCGCCAGCAGCCTGGACAGTACCTCTAGCAATCAGCCCCAGCATTTT. Its translation is CASSLDSTSSNQPQHF.

The genes are TRBV23-1 and TRBJ1-1; D is uncertain. TRBV23-1 is placed among ORFs of uncertain function. V was cut by 0 bases and J by 3 bases, with 20 bases left in between. CDR3 size: 18 residues. CDR3 loop: CASSQSVLWPTEYTEAFF. In DNA, the CDR3 is TGCGCCAGCAGTCAATCTGTTCTGTGGCCAACGGAGTACACTGAAGCTTTCTTT.

The chain links TRBV2 to TRBJ2-2; TRBD2 agrees at 9 bases. Per the germline V gene, CDR1 is SNHLY and CDR2 is FYNNEI. V shed 5 bases, J shed 3 bases, and the junction held 7 bases outside the gene matches. The CDR3 is 16 amino acids. CDR3 DNA sequence: TGTGCCAGCAGTTCCTATGGCGGGGGGGACACCGGGGAGCTGTTTTTT. This translates into CASSSYGGGDTGELFF. The complete variable domain, with remaining parts taken from reference TRBV2 and TRBJ2-2, reads EPEVTQTPSHQVTQMGQEVILRCVPISNHLYFYWYRQILGQKVEFLVSFYNNEISEKSEIFDDQFSVERPDGSNFTLKIRSTKLEDSAMYFCASSSYGGGDTGELFFGEGSRLTVL.

This chain connects TRBV7-2 to TRBJ1-1; 7 nucleotides line up with TRBD1. V lost 1 base to trimming and J lost 3 bases; unmatched junction nucleotides: 5. The CDR3 is made up of 15 amino acids. Germline CDR1 SGHTA, CDR2 FQGNSA. CDR3 nucleotide sequence: TGTGCCAGCAGCTTAGACAGGGGTAGGGACACTGAAGCTTTCTTT. Translated, it gives CASSLDRGRDTEAFF. The full variable domain, in which reference TRBV7-2 and TRBJ1-1 provide the parts outside the CDR3, is GAGVSQSPSNKVTEKGKDVELRCDPISGHTALYWYRQSLGQGLEFLIYFQGNSAPDKSGLPSDRFSAERTGGSVSTLTIQRTQQEDSAVYLCASSLDRGRDTEAFFGQGTRLTVV.

This clone has only a few counts. The chain uses TRBV7-8 and TRBJ2-7, with 11 bases that match TRBD1. Germline loops: CDR1 SGHVS, CDR2 FQNEAQ. After removal of 4 bases from V and 5 bases from J, the junction contained 10 bases not matched to a gene. This CDR3 has 16 residues. The CDR3 nucleotides are TGTGCCAGCAGCTCGGCTCGGCGGACAGGGGGCAACGAGCAGTACTTC. It translates to CASSSARRTGGNEQYF.

This clone appeared a single time. This rearrangement joins TRBV7-9 to TRBJ1-1, with D hard to call. With 0 bases removed from V and 5 bases from J, the gap between germline ends came to 10 bases. Germline loops: CDR1 SEHNR, CDR2 FQNEAQ (reference sequence). The CDR3 has 14 amino acids. CDR3 DNA sequence: TGTGCCAGCAGCTTAGCCGGCCTCGGGACTGAAGCTTTCTTT. Amino acid sequence: CASSLAGLGTEAFF.

For the CDR3, the DNA is TGTGCCAGCAGCGTAGCAGGGACAGGGGGCACTGAAGCTTTCTTT. Translated, it gives CASSVAGTGGTEAFF. The rearrangement links TRBV9 to TRBJ1-1; 11 positions agree with TRBD1. The ends lost 0 bases at V and 4 bases at J; junction bases unmatched: 2. Per the germline V gene, CDR1 is SGDLS and CDR2 is YYNGEE. CDR3 size: 15 residues.

This clone was counted between two and nine times. The chain uses TRBV3-1 (or the pseudogene TRBV3-2) and TRBJ1-1; no clear D. Germline V gives CDR1 LGHDT, CDR2 YNNKEL (reference sequence). This CDR3 has 15 residues. Trimming shortened V by 5 bases and J by 0 bases, and 13 bases separated the two germline ends. CDR3 DNA: TGTGCCAGCAGCGCGACGGGAGTCATGAACACTGAAGCTTTCTTT. Amino acid sequence: CASSATGVMNTEAFF.